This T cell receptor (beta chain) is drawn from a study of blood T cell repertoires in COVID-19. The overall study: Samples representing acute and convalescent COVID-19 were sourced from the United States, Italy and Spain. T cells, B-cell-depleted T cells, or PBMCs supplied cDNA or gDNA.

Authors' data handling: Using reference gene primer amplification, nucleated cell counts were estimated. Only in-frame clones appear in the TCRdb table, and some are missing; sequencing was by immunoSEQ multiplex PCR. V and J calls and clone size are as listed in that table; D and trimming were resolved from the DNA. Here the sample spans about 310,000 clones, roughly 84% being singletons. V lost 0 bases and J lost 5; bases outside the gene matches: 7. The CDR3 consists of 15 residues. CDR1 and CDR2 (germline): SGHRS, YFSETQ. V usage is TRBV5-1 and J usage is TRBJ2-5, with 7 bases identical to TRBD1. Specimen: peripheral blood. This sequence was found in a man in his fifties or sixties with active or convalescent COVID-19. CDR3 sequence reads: CASSLATGRGETQYF. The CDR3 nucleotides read TGCGCCAGCAGCTTGGCGACAGGGAGAGGCGAGACCCAGTACTTC.